The rows below give T cell receptor beta chains drawn from one sample of a study of OX40 agonist ivuxolimab in advanced cancers. This table comes from immunoSEQ multiplex PCR, and its TCRdb copy is limited to in-frame clones, with some not included. This sample has about 98,000 clones, with 90% to 95% found just once. Sequenced here: CD4+ or CD8+ T cells sorted from blood, sampled in a trial of the OX40 agonist ivuxolimab. The receptors derive from an adult with an advanced solid tumor such as melanoma, head and neck, liver or kidney cancer. The CDR3 runs from the conserved cysteine through the conserved F or W. Fields, in order: clone size, J gene, D gene, V gene, CDR3 DNA, CDR3 protein. D genes are given only for firm matches. Where a row states a size, it is once, few, many or the class of an expanded clone; other rows omit it.

.	TRBJ2-3	.	TRBV11-3	TGTGCCAGCTCCTCCGGCGGGACCGGCTCTTTTACGCAGTATTTT	CASSSGGTGSFTQYF
.	TRBJ2-5	TRBD2	TRBV18	TGTGCCAGCTCACCAGGCGCTAGCGGGGAAGAGACCCAGTACTTC	CASSPGASGEETQYF
.	TRBJ2-3	.	TRBV4-3	TGCGCCAGCAGCCAAGAGTTGGCAGATACGCAGTATTTT	CASSQELADTQYF
few	TRBJ1-5	.	TRBV7-2	TGTGCCAGCAGCCACAGCGGACGACAGCCCCAGCATTTT	CASSHSGRQPQHF
.	TRBJ2-3	TRBD2	TRBV10-2	TGCGCCTCCCTCGGAAGAAGCGGGAGCTCAGATACGCAGTATTTT	CASLGRSGSSDTQYF
once	TRBJ2-1	.	TRBV30	TGTGCCTGGAGTCCGGGGGACAATGAGCAGTTCTTC	CAWSPGDNEQFF
.	TRBJ2-3	.	TRBV29-1	TGCAGCGTTGTCCCGGCCACAGATACGCAGTATTTT	CSVVPATDTQYF
.	TRBJ2-7	.	TRBV28	TGTGCCAGCAGTTCCCGAATGACCGGTCCCTACGAGCAGTACTTC	CASSSRMTGPYEQYF
.	TRBJ2-1	TRBD2	TRBV19	TGTGCCAGTAGTTCCCAGACTAGCGGGGGGGACAATGAGCAGTTCTTC	CASSSQTSGGDNEQFF
.	TRBJ1-2	TRBD1	TRBV2	TGTGCCAGCAGTGAACCAGCGACAGGGTGGAGGGGTGGCTACACCTTC	CASSEPATGWRGGYTF
few	TRBJ2-5	.	TRBV2	TGTGCCAGCAGTGGTGGTCCATTCGAGACCCAGTACTTC	CASSGGPFETQYF
.	TRBJ2-1	.	TRBV12-5	TGTGCTAGTGGCAAAGCGGGTTCCTCCTACAATGAGCAGTTCTTC	CASGKAGSSYNEQFF
once	TRBJ1-1	.	TRBV19	TGTGCCAGTAGTATTCAACTGAACACTGAAGCTTTCTTT	CASSIQLNTEAFF
.	TRBJ1-1	.	TRBV6-5	TGTGCCAGCAGTTACTCTGGCGGCAGTGGTGAAGCTTTCTTT	CASSYSGGSGEAFF
.	TRBJ2-2	.	TRBV28	TGTGCCAGCAGTACCGTTTCTAACACCGGGGAGCTGTTTTTT	CASSTVSNTGELFF
.	TRBJ1-1	.	TRBV19	TGTGCCAGTAGTACACAGGCAAGGTTCACTGAAGCTTTCTTT	CASSTQARFTEAFF
.	TRBJ1-2	TRBD1	TRBV6-6	TGTGCCAGCAGTTACCGCGCAGGGGGCAGACTTGGCTACACCTTC	CASSYRAGGRLGYTF
.	TRBJ2-1	TRBD2	TRBV29-1	TGCAGCGTGATAGCGGGGTTCTATGAGCAGTTCTTC	CSVIAGFYEQFF
.	TRBJ1-2	.	TRBV6-6	TGTGCCAGCAGTCTGACAGCTTCTGGTGGCTACACCTTC	CASSLTASGGYTF
.	TRBJ2-7	.	TRBV28	TGTGCCAGCAGTCGAGGCCTCCCCTACGAGCAGTACTTC	CASSRGLPYEQYF
.	TRBJ1-6	TRBD1	TRBV30	TGTGCCTGGAGGTACAGGGGTTCACCCCTCCACTTT	CAWRYRGSPLHF